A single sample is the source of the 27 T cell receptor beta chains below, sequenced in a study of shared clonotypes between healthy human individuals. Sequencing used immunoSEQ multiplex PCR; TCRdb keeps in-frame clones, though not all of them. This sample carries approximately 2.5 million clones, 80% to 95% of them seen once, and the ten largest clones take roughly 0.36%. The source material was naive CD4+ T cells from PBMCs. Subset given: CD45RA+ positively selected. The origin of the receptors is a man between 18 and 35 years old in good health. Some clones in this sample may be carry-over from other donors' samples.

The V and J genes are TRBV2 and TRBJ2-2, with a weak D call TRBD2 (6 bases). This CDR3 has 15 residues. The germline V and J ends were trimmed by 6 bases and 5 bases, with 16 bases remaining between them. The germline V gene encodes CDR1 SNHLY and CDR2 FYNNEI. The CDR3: CASRSRRERTGELFF. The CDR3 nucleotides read TGTGCCAGCAGGTCCCGACGGGAGCGGACCGGGGAGCTGTTTTTT.

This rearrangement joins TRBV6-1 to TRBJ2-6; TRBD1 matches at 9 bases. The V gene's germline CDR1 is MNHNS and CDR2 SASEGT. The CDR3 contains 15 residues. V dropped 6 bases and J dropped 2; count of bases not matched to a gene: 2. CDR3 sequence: CASSTGGAGANVLTF. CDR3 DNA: TGTGCCAGCAGCACAGGGGGCGCTGGGGCCAACGTCCTGACTTTC.

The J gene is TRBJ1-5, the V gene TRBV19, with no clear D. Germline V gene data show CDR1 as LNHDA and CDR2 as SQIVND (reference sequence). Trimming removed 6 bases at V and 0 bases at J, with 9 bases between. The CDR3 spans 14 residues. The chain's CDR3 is CASRARDSNQPQHF. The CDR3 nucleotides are TGTGCCAGTAGAGCCCGGGATAGCAATCAGCCCCAGCATTTT.

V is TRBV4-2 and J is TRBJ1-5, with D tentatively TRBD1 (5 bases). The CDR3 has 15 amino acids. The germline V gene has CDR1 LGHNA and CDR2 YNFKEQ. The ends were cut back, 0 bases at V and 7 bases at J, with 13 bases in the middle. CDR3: CASSQDGAGDQPQHF. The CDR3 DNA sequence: TGTGCCAGCAGCCAAGATGGGGCGGGGGACCAGCCCCAGCATTTT.

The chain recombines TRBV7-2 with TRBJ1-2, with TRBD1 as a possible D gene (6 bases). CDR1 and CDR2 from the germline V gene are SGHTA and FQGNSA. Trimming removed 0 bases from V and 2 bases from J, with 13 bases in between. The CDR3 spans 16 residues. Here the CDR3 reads CASSLAVFQGNYGYTF. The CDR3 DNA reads TGTGCCAGCAGCTTAGCGGTATTTCAGGGGAACTATGGCTACACCTTC.

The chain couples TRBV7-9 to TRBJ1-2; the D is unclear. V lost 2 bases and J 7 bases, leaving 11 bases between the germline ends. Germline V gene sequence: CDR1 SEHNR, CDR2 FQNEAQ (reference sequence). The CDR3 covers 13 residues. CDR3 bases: TGTGCCAGCAGCTTACTCGAGCTGAGTGGCTACACCTTC. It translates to CASSLLELSGYTF.

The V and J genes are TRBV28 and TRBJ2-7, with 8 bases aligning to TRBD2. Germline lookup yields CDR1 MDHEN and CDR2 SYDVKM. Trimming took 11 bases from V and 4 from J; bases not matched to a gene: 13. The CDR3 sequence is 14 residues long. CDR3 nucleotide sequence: TGTGCCGGGTCCACAGCGGGAGACGTTTACGAGCAGTACTTC. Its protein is CAGSTAGDVYEQYF.

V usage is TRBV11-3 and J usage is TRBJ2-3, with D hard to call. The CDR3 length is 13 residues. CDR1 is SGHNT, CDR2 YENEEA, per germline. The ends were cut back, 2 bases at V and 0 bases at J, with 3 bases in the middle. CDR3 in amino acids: CASSLQSTDTQYF. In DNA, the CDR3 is TGTGCCAGCAGCTTACAGAGCACAGATACGCAGTATTTT.

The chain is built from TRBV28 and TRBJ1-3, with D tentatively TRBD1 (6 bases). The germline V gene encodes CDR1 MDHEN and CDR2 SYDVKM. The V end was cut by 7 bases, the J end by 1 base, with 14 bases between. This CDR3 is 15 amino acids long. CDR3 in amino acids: CASTLGGASGNTIYF. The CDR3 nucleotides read TGTGCCAGCACCTTGGGGGGGGCTTCTGGAAACACCATATATTTT.

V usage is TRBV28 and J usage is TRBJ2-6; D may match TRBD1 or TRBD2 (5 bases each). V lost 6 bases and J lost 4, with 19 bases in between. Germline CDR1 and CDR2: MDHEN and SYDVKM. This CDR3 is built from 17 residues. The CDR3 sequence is CASSPMRGVRGANVLTF. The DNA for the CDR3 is TGTGCCAGCAGCCCCATGAGAGGGGTGAGAGGGGCCAACGTCCTGACTTTC.

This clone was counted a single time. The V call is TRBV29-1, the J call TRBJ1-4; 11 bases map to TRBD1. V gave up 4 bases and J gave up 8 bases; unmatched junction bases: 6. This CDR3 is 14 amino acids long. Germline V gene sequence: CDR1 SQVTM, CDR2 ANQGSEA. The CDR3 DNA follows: TGCAGCGTTGGGACGGACAGGGGGCGAGAAAAACTGTTTTTT. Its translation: CSVGTDRGREKLFF.

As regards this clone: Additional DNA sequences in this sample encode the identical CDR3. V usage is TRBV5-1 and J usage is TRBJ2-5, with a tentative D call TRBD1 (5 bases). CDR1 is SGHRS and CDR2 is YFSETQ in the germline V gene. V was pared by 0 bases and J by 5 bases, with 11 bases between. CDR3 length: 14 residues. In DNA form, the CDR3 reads TGCGCCAGCAGCTTGGGGGCAGGGTCGGAGACCCAGTACTTC. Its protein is CASSLGAGSETQYF.

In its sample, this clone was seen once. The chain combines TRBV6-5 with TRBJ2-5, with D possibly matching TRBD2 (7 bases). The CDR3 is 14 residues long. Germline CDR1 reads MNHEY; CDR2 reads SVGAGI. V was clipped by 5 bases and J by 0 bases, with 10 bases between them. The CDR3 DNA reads TGTGCCAGCAGTGCGGGGGACAACCAAGAGACCCAGTACTTC. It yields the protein CASSAGDNQETQYF.

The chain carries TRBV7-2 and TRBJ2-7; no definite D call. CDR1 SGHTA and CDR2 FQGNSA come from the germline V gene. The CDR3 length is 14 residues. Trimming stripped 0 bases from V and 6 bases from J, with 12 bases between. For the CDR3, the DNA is TGTGCCAGCAGCTTAGCCGTGACCCCCCTCGAGCAGTACTTC. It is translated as CASSLAVTPLEQYF.

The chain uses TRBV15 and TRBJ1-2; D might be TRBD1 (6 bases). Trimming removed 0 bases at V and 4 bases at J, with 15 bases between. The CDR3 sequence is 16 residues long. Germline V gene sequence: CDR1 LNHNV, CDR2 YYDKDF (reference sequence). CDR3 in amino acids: CATSRDRAGVGYGYTF. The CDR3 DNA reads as TGTGCCACCAGCAGAGATAGGGCAGGGGTTGGCTATGGCTACACCTTC.

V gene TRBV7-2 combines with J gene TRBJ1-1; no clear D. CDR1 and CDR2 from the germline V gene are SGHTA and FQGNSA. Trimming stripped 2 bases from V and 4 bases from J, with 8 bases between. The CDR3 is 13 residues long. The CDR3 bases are TGTGCCAGCAGCTTACCCCTGGGCACTGAAGCTTTCTTT. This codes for CASSLPLGTEAFF.

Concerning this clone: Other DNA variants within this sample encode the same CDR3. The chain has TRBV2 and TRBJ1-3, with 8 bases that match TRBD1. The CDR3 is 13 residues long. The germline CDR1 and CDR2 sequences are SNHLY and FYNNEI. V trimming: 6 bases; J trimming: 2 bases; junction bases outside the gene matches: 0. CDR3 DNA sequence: TGTGCCAGCAGGGACAGGGCTGGAAACACCATATATTTT. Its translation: CASRDRAGNTIYF.

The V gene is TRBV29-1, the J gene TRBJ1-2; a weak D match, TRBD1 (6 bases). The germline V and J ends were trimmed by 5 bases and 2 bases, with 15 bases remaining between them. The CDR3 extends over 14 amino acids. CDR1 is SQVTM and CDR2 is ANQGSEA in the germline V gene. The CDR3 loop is CSVLGRGANYGYTF. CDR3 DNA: TGCAGCGTTTTAGGGAGGGGGGCGAACTATGGCTACACCTTC.

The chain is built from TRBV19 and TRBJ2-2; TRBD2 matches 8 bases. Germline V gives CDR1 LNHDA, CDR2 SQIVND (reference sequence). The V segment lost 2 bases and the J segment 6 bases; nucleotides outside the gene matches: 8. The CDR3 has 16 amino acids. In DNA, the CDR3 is TGTGCCAGTAGTATACAGCGGGAGTTTTCGTCCGGGGAGCTGTTTTTT. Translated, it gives CASSIQREFSSGELFF.

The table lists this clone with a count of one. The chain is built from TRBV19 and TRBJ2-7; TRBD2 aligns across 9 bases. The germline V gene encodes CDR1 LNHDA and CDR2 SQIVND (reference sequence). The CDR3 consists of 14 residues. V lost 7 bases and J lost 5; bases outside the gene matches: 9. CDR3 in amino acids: CASTPGTSRHEQYF. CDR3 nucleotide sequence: TGTGCCAGTACTCCCGGGACTAGCCGACACGAGCAGTACTTC.

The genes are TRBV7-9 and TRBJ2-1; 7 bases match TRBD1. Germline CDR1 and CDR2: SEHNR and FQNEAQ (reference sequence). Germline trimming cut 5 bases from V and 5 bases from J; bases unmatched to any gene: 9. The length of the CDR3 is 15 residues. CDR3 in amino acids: CASSRDSWRDNEQFF. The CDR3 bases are TGTGCCAGCAGCCGGGACAGCTGGCGGGACAATGAGCAGTTCTTC.

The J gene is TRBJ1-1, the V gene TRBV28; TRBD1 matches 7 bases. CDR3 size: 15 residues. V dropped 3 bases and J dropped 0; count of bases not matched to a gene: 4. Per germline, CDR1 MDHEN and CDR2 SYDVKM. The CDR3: CASSLVRGLNTEAFF. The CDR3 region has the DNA TGTGCCAGCAGTTTGGTAAGGGGGCTGAACACTGAAGCTTTCTTT.

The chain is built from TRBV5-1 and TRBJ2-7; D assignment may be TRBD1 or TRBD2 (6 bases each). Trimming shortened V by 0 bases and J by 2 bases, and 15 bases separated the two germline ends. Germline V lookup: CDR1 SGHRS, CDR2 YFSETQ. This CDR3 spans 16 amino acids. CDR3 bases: TGCGCCAGCAGCTTGGGCCCGGGGGCGGACACCTACGAGCAGTACTTC. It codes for CASSLGPGADTYEQYF. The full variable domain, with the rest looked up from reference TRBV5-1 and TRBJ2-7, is KAGVTQTPRYLIKTRGQQVTLSCSPISGHRSVSWYQQTPGQGLQFLFEYFSETQRNKGNFPGRFSGRQFSNSRSEMNVSTLELGDSALYLCASSLGPGADTYEQYFGPGTRLTVT.

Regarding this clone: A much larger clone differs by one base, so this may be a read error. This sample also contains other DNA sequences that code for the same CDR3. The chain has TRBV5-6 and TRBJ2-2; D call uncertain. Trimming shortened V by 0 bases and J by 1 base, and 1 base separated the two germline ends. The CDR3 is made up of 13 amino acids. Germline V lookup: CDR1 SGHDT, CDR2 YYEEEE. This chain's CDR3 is CASSLGNTGELFF. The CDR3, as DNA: TGTGCCAGCAGCTTGGGGAACACCGGGGAGCTGTTTTTT.

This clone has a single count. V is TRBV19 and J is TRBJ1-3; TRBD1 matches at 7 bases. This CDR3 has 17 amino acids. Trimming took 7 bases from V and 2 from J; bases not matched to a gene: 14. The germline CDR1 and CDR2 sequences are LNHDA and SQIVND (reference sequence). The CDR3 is CASTTLEEQGTGNTIYF. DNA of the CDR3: TGTGCCAGTACCACCCTGGAGGAACAGGGGACTGGAAACACCATATATTTT. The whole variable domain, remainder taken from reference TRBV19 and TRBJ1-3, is DGGITQSPKYLFRKEGQNVTLSCEQNLNHDAMYWYRQDPGQGLRLIYYSQIVNDFQKGDIAEGYSVSREKKESFPLTVTSAQKNPTAFYLCASTTLEEQGTGNTIYFGEGSWLTVV.

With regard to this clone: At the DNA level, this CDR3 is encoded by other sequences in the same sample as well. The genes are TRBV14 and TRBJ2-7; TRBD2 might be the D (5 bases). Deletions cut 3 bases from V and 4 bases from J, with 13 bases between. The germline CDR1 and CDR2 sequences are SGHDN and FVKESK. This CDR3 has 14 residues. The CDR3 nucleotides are TGTGCCAGCAGCCAGGTGGGAAGGACTTACGAGCAGTACTTC. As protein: CASSQVGRTYEQYF.

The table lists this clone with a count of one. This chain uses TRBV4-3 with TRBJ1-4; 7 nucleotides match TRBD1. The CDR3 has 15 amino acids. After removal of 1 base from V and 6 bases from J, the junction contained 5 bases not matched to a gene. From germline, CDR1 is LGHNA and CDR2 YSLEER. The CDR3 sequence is CASSQVGDRDEKLFF. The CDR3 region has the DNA TGCGCCAGCAGCCAAGTTGGTGACAGGGATGAAAAACTGTTTTTT.